These 19 T cell receptor beta chains were all obtained from the same sample, sequenced in a study of blood T cell repertoires in COVID-19. Generated by immunoSEQ multiplex PCR, the TCRdb table keeps only in-frame clones and is missing some. The data show some 220,000 clones, approximately 80% seen once. Sequencing used peripheral blood. The receptor set was obtained from a human donor in a cohort sampled during active COVID-19.

The chain recombines TRBV28 with TRBJ1-1, with 7 bases fitting TRBD1. After removal of 6 bases from V and 4 bases from J, the junction contained 5 bases not matched to a gene. Per the germline V gene, CDR1 is MDHEN and CDR2 is SYDVKM. The CDR3 runs 13 residues. CDR3 loop: CASSNRGGTEAFF. For the CDR3, the DNA is TGTGCCAGCAGCAACAGGGGAGGCACTGAAGCTTTCTTT.

V and J are TRBV2 and TRBJ2-2; 8 nucleotides agree with TRBD2. The CDR3 spans 18 residues. Germline values: CDR1 SNHLY, CDR2 FYNNEI. With V trimmed by 7 bases and J by 1 base, 14 bases remained unmatched. CDR3: CASNFQTSARGNTGELFF. CDR3 coding DNA: TGTGCCAGCAACTTCCAGACTAGCGCTAGAGGGAACACCGGGGAGCTGTTTTTT.

The chain is built from TRBV4-3 and TRBJ1-1; D is uncertain. V lost 0 bases and J lost 6, with 8 bases in between. The CDR3 has 13 amino acids. Germline V gives CDR1 LGHNA, CDR2 YSLEER. The CDR3 coding sequence is TGCGCCAGCAGCCAAGATTTTGCGTCTGAAGCTTTCTTT. This translates into CASSQDFASEAFF.

This chain connects TRBV27 to TRBJ2-2; TRBD1 matches at 8 bases. Germline CDR1 reads MNHEY; CDR2 reads SMNVEV (reference sequence). Unmatched junction bases numbered 4, after V lost 6 bases and J lost 1 base. The CDR3 totals 15 residues. For the CDR3, the DNA is TGTGCCAGCAGGTTACAGGGGGTGAACACCGGGGAGCTGTTTTTT. It encodes CASRLQGVNTGELFF.

This chain joins TRBV10-3 and TRBJ1-4; D is perhaps TRBD1 (5 bases). Germline V gives CDR1 ENHRY, CDR2 SYGVKD. The CDR3 runs 14 residues. Deletions cut 10 bases from V and 2 bases from J, with 14 bases between. The chain's CDR3 is CATSGHRTNEKLFF. DNA of the CDR3: TGTGCCACCTCGGGTCACAGGACTAATGAAAAACTGTTTTTT.

CDR3 DNA: TGCGCCAGCAGCTTGGAAGACATGGTAGATACGCAGTATTTT. Its translation: CASSLEDMVDTQYF. This rearrangement joins TRBV5-1 to TRBJ2-3; D is ambiguous. The CDR3 has 14 residues. Germline CDR1 and CDR2: SGHRS and YFSETQ. Trimming removed 0 bases from V and 5 bases from J, with 10 bases in between.

This clone was recorded only once. The gene calls are TRBV24-1 and TRBJ2-7; D perhaps matches TRBD1 (5 bases). Deletions cut 1 base from V and 4 bases from J, with 13 bases between. This CDR3 region has 15 residues. The V gene's germline CDR1 is KGHDR and CDR2 SFDVKD. CDR3 DNA: TGTGCCACCAGTGATTTTACCGAAGGACATTACGAGCAGTACTTC. Residues: CATSDFTEGHYEQYF.

The chain couples TRBV5-6 to TRBJ1-1; the match to TRBD1 covers 12 bases. Losses at the gene ends were 4 bases for V and 3 bases for J; bases not matched to a gene: 10. The CDR3 runs 17 residues. Germline lookup yields CDR1 SGHDT and CDR2 YYEEEE. The CDR3 region is CASSHGTGGAVYTEAFF. CDR3 bases: TGTGCCAGCAGCCACGGGACAGGGGGCGCGGTTTACACTGAAGCTTTCTTT.

The chain links TRBV6-6 to TRBJ2-7; TRBD1 agrees at 7 bases. This CDR3 comprises 12 residues. The ends lost 6 bases at V and 5 bases at J; junction bases unmatched: 4. Germline lookup yields CDR1 MNHNY and CDR2 SVGAGI (reference sequence). The CDR3 reads CASSPTGHEQYF. CDR3 sequence (DNA): TGTGCCAGCAGCCCGACAGGGCACGAGCAGTACTTC.

V is TRBV7-3 and J is TRBJ1-1, with D unresolved. CDR1 SGHTA and CDR2 FQGTGA come from the germline V gene. The ends were cut back, 2 bases at V and 1 base at J, with 5 bases in the middle. The CDR3 is made up of 13 amino acids. The CDR3 coding sequence is TGTGCCAGCAGCTTAGAGGGGAACACTGAAGCTTTCTTT. Amino acids: CASSLEGNTEAFF.

This chain joins TRBV27 and TRBJ2-5; TRBD2 is a possible D gene (6 bases). The CDR3 runs 15 residues. Germline CDR1 and CDR2: MNHEY and SMNVEV (reference sequence). V lost 3 bases and J lost 4, with 15 bases in between. Written as DNA, the CDR3 is TGTGCCAGCAGTTTCGGGTTCGGGGGAGCAGAGACCCAGTACTTC. This gives the protein CASSFGFGGAETQYF.

This chain links TRBV7-2 with TRBJ2-7, with 8 nucleotides matching TRBD1. Germline V gene lookup returns CDR1 SGHTA and CDR2 FQGNSA. J was trimmed by 0 bases and V by 4 bases; bases with no gene match: 8. The CDR3 contains 16 residues. CDR3 coding DNA: TGTGCCAGCAGCTACGGGACAGGTGGAAGCTCCTACGAGCAGTACTTC. Translating gives CASSYGTGGSSYEQYF.

V gene TRBV7-2 combines with J gene TRBJ2-1, with 8 bases identical to TRBD1. This CDR3 region has 15 residues. With 4 bases clipped from V and 4 bases from J, the junction kept 6 bases outside the gene matches. CDR1 is SGHTA, CDR2 FQGNSA, per germline. CDR3 nucleotide sequence: TGTGCCAGCAGCTCGTCAGGGGGCACTTACAATGAGCAGTTCTTC. Its protein product is CASSSSGGTYNEQFF.

This chain joins TRBV6-5 and TRBJ2-1; TRBD1 matches 9 bases. Germline V gives CDR1 MNHEY, CDR2 SVGAGI. The V gene end was trimmed by 6 bases and the J gene end by 7 bases; junction bases not matched to a gene: 7. CDR3 length equals 14 residues. The CDR3 DNA follows: TGTGCCAGCAGCTCACCCGGGACAGGGAATGAGCAGTTCTTC. Translated: CASSSPGTGNEQFF.

A single count supports this clone. The V call is TRBV11-3, the J call TRBJ1-2; 9 bases fit TRBD1. This CDR3 is built from 13 residues. The germline V gene encodes CDR1 SGHNT and CDR2 YENEEA. The ends lost 5 bases at V and 8 bases at J; junction bases unmatched: 6. The CDR3 coding sequence is TGTGCCAGCAGCAATACAGGGGGCGCGGGCTACACCTTC. This sequence encodes CASSNTGGAGYTF.

V is TRBV10-3 and J is TRBJ2-4; 8 nucleotides line up with TRBD1. The CDR3 length is 13 residues. Germline loops: CDR1 ENHRY, CDR2 SYGVKD. J gave up 8 bases and V 4 bases, and 4 bases lay outside the gene matches. The CDR3 DNA sequence: TGTGCCATCAGTGTTGGACAGGGAGACATTCAGTACTTC. Translating it yields CAISVGQGDIQYF.

This chain joins TRBV10-3 and TRBJ2-7; perhaps TRBD2 as D (6 bases). This CDR3 contains 18 residues. V lost 3 bases and J lost 3, with 24 bases in between. CDR1 is ENHRY, CDR2 SYGVKD, per germline. CDR3 nucleotides: TGTGCCATCAGTGATACCTCCTTTACTTCTAGCGCTGGCTACGAGCAGTACTTC. Translating gives CAISDTSFTSSAGYEQYF.

This clone came up a few times. This chain uses TRBV15 with TRBJ2-1, with 10 bases matching TRBD1. CDR1 is LNHNV, CDR2 YYDKDF, per germline (reference sequence). The trim removed 3 bases at V and 9 bases at J, leaving 8 bases unmatched. The CDR3 is made up of 15 amino acids. The CDR3 loop reads CATSRDSRTGGEQFF. CDR3 nucleotide sequence: TGTGCCACCAGCAGGGACTCTAGGACAGGGGGTGAGCAGTTCTTC.

The rearrangement joins TRBV9 to TRBJ1-2, with D possibly being TRBD1 (5 bases). The CDR3 runs 14 residues. CDR1 is SGDLS and CDR2 is YYNGEE in the germline V gene. Deletions cut 0 bases from V and 8 bases from J, with 14 bases between. Here the CDR3 reads CASSVGGGIGGYTF. The CDR3 DNA sequence: TGTGCCAGCAGCGTAGGCGGGGGGATTGGCGGCTACACCTTC.